This TCR beta chain was obtained from a study of T cells in Graves' hyperthyroidism and ophthalmopathy (dated by TCRdb to the late 2010s). Background for the entire study: Peripheral blood samples were taken at the time of initial diagnosis, prior to any treatment. A discovery cohort of roughly 96 patients, about 40 with Graves' ophthalmopathy and 55 to 65 with stable Graves' hyperthyroidism, was used to find distinguishing TCR V-J signatures. Thyroid tissue and blood T-cell repertoires from more than 5 Graves' hyperthyroidism patients were also compared in the study. For training and testing, the roughly 100 patients in the discovery cohort were randomly divided in a 7:3 ratio. Once sampling was done, hyperthyroidism patients were given methimazole at a starting dose of 30 mg daily, whereas ophthalmopathy patients were given high-dose intravenous methylprednisolone. The paper reports TCR Vbeta CDR3 sequencing of roughly 140 peripheral blood samples: 40 or so ophthalmopathy, under 85 hyperthyroidism and approximately 17 progressor patients. Prospective prediction of ophthalmopathy was tested in an independent validation cohort consisting of about 19 hyperthyroidism patients and approximately 16 patients who later progressed to ophthalmopathy.

General findings and caveats noted by the study authors: Blood samples also contained most of the expanded thyroid clonotypes (frequency above 0.001), which suggests that blood repertoires may reflect thyroid immune responses. Sample size was not statistically predetermined, and investigators were not blinded to group allocation. In cross-validation, a model built on a 13 V-J signature told ophthalmopathy apart from stable hyperthyroidism with 87.88% sensitivity and about 81% specificity, and in testing the same model reached 80%/75%. During validation, the model predicted progression to ophthalmopathy a median of about 6.5 months ahead of onset, with around 70% sensitivity and 72.22% specificity.

The TCR beta CDR3 regions were amplified from RNA transcripts. For the first round of RT-PCR on the TCR CDR3, the HTBI primer set was used together with the Qiagen OneStep RT-PCR kit. Libraries were constructed in a second round of multiplex PCR, after which size selection and purification were performed. Sequencing of the libraries was done on an Illumina HiSeq2000 using paired-end 100 bp reads. Turning to the authors' computational methods: Raw data were processed with SOAPnuke, discarding reads with adapters, uncalled bases, mean Phred below 15, or no exact constant-primer or identifier match. COPE v1.2.5 was used to merge high-quality paired reads, and clonotypes were defined as unique nucleotide sequences. MiTCR v1.1 was used to align the clonotypes against IMGT TRBV, TRBD and TRBJ reference segments. The analysis was restricted to V-J combinations with a frequency above 0.0001, which together covered roughly 99% of the repertoires. A TCS score was defined as the ratio between F50 (clonal expansion) and ExV (chaos), using BLOSUM62-based TCRdist between CDR3 peptides within each V-J. Welch's t-statistics and random forest reduced several hundred V-J features to some 14, which were used in a naive Bayes classifier (R e1071). TCRdb handled the public reads itself, with Q25 trimming in fastp and clone calling in MiXCR, and kept productive beta chains. Merged by CDR3 protein, the rows form single entries marked with the most common genes and DNA. The V and J calls were not made by the authors but by TCRdb's processing. The sample includes approximately 590,000 distinct CDR3 sequences, with around 16% observed a single time. Together, the top ten hold approximately 7.4% of the sample.

Stable Graves' hyperthyroidism was defined as no progression to ophthalmopathy during 18 months of follow-up. The hyperthyroidism patients were between 18 and 65 years old and newly diagnosed, with a disease duration of less than 2 months. The study excluded patients with uncontrolled infections, other autoimmune diseases, pregnancy or lactation. Diagnoses relied on clinical symptoms, serum thyroxine and TRAb, thyroid ultrasound and orbital computed tomography. PBMCs were separated from 10 ml of fresh peripheral blood using Ficoll-Paque density gradient centrifugation. Total RNA was extracted with Trizol reagent, and quality was checked on an Agilent 2100 Bioanalyzer. This clonotype was seen ten or more times. The antigen it recognizes is unknown. Base qualities are not recorded, but no much larger clone differs from it by a single base. This receptor was taken from a woman under 40 with Graves' hyperthyroidism. Material: blood.

The CDR3 region has the sequence CASSPGLADSYEQYF. The nucleotides read TGTGCCAGCAGTCCAGGACTAGCGGATTCCTACGAGCAGTACTTC. The rearranged chain carries TRBV27 and TRBJ2-7; TRBD2 aligns with 10 central bases. Here V drops 5 bases and J drops 1 base, and the junction holds 5 bases not matched to any gene. The germline V gene (reference sequence) yields MNHEY for CDR1 and SMNVEV for CDR2. The CDR3 sequence holds 15 residues, the cysteine and phenylalanine included. Of all the DNA, just the CDR3 is kept, 45 bases in frame from base 1.